This T cell receptor beta chain was sequenced during a study of OX40 agonist ivuxolimab in advanced cancers. Study-wide results and limits: The authors did not determine the antigen specificity of the expanded peripheral T cells. CD4+ and CD8+ blood T cells expanded clonally by week 6 at 0.1 to 3.0 mg/kg. Expanded clones were, on average, more numerous in CD8+ T cells than in CD4+.

J gave up 8 bases and V 5 bases, and 11 bases lay outside the gene matches. The CDR3 is 15 residues long. Per germline, CDR1 ENHRY and CDR2 SYGVKD. Using immunoSEQ multiplex PCR, the repertoire was profiled, and TCRdb retains in-frame clones only, with some absent. The data show just over 50,000 clones, roughly four fifths seen once. Worth noting for this clone: Its specificity is not known.

The chain employs TRBV10-3 and TRBJ1-4; 7 bases fit TRBD1. The starting material was CD4+ or CD8+ T cells sorted from blood, obtained in a trial of the OX40 agonist ivuxolimab. This TCR was sampled from an adult with an advanced solid tumor such as melanoma, head and neck, liver or kidney cancer. For the CDR3, the DNA is TGTGCCATCAGTCCACAGGGGCTTGAGGGGGAAAAACTGTTTTTT. This gives the protein CAISPQGLEGEKLFF.